This note documents a single TCR beta chain sequence. The data belong to a study of blood T cell repertoires in COVID-19. Germline V CDR1 and CDR2: SEHNR, FQNEAQ (reference sequence). The CDR3 is 14 residues long. With 1 base removed from V and 11 bases from J, the gap between germline ends came to 15 bases. The authors' processing: Amplification from reference gene primers served as the basis for estimated nucleated cell counts. Sequenced by immunoSEQ multiplex PCR; TCRdb stores in-frame clones only, minus some. The V and J calls and clone size were taken over from that table, and D and trimming were inferred from the DNA. The table lists some 180,000 clones, roughly 91% of them singletons.

J is TRBJ1-5 and V is TRBV7-9; D gene unclear. The source material was peripheral blood. The receptor was derived from a man aged 40-50 years with active or convalescent COVID-19. The chain's CDR3 is CASSLGLEYESQHF. In DNA form, the CDR3 reads TGTGCCAGCAGCTTAGGGTTAGAATATGAGTCCCAGCATTTT.